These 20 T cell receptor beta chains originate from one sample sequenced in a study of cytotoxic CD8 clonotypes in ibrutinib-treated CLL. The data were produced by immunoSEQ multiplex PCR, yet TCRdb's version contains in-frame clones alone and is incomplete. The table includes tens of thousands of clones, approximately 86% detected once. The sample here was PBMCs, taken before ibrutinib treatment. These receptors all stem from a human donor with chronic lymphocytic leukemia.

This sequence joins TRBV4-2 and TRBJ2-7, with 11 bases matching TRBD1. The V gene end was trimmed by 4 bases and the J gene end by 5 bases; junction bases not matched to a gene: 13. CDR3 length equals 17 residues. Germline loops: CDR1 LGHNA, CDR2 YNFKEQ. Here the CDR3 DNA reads TGTGCCAGCAGCCTGGGGCAGATCGGGACAGGGGGTGACGAGCAGTACTTC. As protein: CASSLGQIGTGGDEQYF.

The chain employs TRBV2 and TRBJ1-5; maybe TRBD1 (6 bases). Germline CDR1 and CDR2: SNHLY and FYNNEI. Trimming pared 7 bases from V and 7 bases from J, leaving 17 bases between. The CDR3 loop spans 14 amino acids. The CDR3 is CASNLNRERQPQHF. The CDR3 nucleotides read TGTGCCAGCAACCTGAACAGGGAGCGACAGCCCCAGCATTTT.

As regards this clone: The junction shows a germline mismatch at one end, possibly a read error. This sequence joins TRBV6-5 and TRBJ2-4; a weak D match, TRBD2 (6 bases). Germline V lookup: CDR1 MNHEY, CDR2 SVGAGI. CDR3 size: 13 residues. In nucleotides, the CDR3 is TGTGCCAGCAGTTATGAGGCGGAGGGTCTGAGGCACTTC. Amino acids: CASSYEAEGLRHF.

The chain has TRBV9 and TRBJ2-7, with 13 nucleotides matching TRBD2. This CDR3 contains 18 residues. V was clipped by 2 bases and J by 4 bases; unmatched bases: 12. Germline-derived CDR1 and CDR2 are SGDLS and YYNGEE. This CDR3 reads CASSVRPRTSGSSYEQYF. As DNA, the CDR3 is TGTGCCAGCAGCGTCCGCCCCAGGACTAGCGGGAGTTCATACGAGCAGTACTTC. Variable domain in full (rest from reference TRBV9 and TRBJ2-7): DSGVTQTPKHLITATGQRVTLRCSPRSGDLSVYWYQQSLDQGLQFLIQYYNGEERAKGNILERFSAQQFPDLHSELNLSSLELGDSALYFCASSVRPRTSGSSYEQYFGPGTRLTVT.

The CDR3 reads CAISEKDGAYEQYF. The CDR3 nucleotides are TGTGCCATCAGTGAGAAAGACGGCGCCTACGAGCAGTACTTC. V and J are TRBV10-3 and TRBJ2-7; no clear D. The CDR3 has 14 amino acids. With 2 bases removed from V and 2 bases from J, the gap between germline ends came to 10 bases. Germline-derived CDR1 and CDR2 are ENHRY and SYGVKD.

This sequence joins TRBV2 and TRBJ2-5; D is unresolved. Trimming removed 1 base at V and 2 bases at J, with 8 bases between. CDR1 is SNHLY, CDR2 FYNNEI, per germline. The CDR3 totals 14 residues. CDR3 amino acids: CASSEGAVQETQYF. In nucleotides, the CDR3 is TGTGCCAGCAGTGAAGGGGCGGTACAAGAGACCCAGTACTTC. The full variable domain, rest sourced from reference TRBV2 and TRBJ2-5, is EPEVTQTPSHQVTQMGQEVILRCVPISNHLYFYWYRQILGQKVEFLVSFYNNEISEKSEIFDDQFSVERPDGSNFTLKIRSTKLEDSAMYFCASSEGAVQETQYFGPGTRLLVL.

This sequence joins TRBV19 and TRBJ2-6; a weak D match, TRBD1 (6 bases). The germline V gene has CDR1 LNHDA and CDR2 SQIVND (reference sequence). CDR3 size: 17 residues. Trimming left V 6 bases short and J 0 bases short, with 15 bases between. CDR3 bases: TGTGCCAGTAGATACCGGGACACTGACTCTGGGGCCAACGTCCTGACTTTC. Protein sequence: CASRYRDTDSGANVLTF.

CDR3 region: CATSRNRGGTDTQYF. Here the CDR3 DNA reads TGTGCCACCAGCAGAAACAGGGGGGGCACAGATACGCAGTATTTT. The chain is built from TRBV15 and TRBJ2-3; 8 bases fit TRBD1. There are 15 residues in the CDR3. Germline-derived CDR1 and CDR2 are LNHNV and YYDKDF (reference sequence). The junction had 2 bases not matched to a gene; V was cut back by 2 bases and J by 1 base. Full variable domain (remainder filled in from reference TRBV15 and TRBJ2-3): DAMVIQNPRYQVTQFGKPVTLSCSQTLNHNVMYWYQQKSSQAPKLLFHYYDKDFNNEADTPDNFQSRRPNTSFCFLDIRSPGLGDTAMYLCATSRNRGGTDTQYFGPGTRLTVL.

CDR3 amino acids: CASSGHRDRNTEAFF. The CDR3 DNA sequence: TGCGCCAGCAGCGGACACCGGGACAGGAACACTGAAGCTTTCTTT. V gene TRBV5-1 combines with J gene TRBJ1-1; 7 bases are shared with TRBD1. This CDR3 spans 15 amino acids. Germline V gives CDR1 SGHRS, CDR2 YFSETQ. V trimming: 4 bases; J trimming: 1 base; junction bases outside the gene matches: 7.

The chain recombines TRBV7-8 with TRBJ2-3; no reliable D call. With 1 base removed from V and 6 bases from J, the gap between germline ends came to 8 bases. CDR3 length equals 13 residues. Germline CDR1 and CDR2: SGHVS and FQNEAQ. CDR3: CASSLDPEDTQYF. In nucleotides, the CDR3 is TGTGCCAGCAGCTTAGACCCGGAGGATACGCAGTATTTT.

The CDR3 region has the DNA TGCAGCGTCGACTGGGGACAGGGAGGGACTGAAGCTTTCTTT. Protein product: CSVDWGQGGTEAFF. The chain links TRBV29-1 to TRBJ1-1; 9 bases agree with TRBD1. Unmatched junction bases numbered 10, after V lost 6 bases and J lost 5 bases. This CDR3 region has 14 residues. CDR1 SQVTM and CDR2 ANQGSEA come from the germline V gene.

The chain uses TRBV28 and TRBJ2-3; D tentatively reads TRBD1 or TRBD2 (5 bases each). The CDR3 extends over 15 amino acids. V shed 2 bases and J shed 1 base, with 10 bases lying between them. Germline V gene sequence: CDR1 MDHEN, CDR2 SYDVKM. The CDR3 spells CASSLEGRGTDTQYF. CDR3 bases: TGTGCCAGCAGTTTAGAGGGGCGAGGCACAGATACGCAGTATTTT.

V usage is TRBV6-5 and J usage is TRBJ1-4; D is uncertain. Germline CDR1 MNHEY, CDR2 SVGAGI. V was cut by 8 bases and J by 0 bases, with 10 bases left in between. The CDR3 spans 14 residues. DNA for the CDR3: TGTGCCAGCTTTTCACCCGCAACTAATGAAAAACTGTTTTTT. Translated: CASFSPATNEKLFF.

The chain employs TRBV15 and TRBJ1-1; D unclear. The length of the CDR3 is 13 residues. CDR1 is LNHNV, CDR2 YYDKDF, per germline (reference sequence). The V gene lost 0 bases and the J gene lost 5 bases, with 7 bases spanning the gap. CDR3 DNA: TGTGCCACCAGCAGAGATATGGTTACTGAAGCTTTCTTT. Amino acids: CATSRDMVTEAFF.

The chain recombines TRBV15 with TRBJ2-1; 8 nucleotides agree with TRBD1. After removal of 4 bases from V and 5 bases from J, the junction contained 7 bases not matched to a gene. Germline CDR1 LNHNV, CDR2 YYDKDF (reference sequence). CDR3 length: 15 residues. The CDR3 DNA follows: TGTGCCACCAGCACCCTGGACAGGGCAAACAATGAGCAGTTCTTC. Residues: CATSTLDRANNEQFF.

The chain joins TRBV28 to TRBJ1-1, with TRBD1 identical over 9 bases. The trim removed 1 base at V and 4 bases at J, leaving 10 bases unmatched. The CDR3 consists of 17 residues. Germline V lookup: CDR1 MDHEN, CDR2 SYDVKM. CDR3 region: CASSLFPGQGMVTEAFF. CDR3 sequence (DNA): TGTGCCAGCAGTTTATTCCCGGGACAGGGAATGGTCACTGAAGCTTTCTTT.

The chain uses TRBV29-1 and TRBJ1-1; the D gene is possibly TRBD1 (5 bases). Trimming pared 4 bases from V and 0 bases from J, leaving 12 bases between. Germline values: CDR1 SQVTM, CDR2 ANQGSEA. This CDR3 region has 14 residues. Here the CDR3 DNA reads TGCAGCGTTGGTCAGGGCCCCTTGAACACTGAAGCTTTCTTT. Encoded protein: CSVGQGPLNTEAFF.

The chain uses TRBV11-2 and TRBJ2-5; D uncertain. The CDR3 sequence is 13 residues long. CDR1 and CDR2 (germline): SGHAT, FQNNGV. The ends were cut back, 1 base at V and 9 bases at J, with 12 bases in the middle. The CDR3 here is CASSLGPMGAQYF. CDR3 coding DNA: TGTGCCAGCAGCTTAGGACCGATGGGTGCCCAGTACTTC. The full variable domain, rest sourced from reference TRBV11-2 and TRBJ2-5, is EAGVAQSPRYKIIEKRQSVAFWCNPISGHATLYWYQQILGQGPKLLIQFQNNGVVDDSQLPKDRFSAERLKGVDSTLKIQPAKLEDSAVYLCASSLGPMGAQYFGPGTRLLVL.

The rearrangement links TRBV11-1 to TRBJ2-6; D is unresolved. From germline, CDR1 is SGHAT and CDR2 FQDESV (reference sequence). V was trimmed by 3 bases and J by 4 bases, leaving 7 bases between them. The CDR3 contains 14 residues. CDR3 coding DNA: TGTGCCAGCAGCTTGGTGTCGGGGGCCAACGTCCTGACTTTC. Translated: CASSLVSGANVLTF.

The CDR3: CASSPTGARNYEQYF. CDR3 bases: TGCGCCAGCAGCCCGACAGGGGCACGAAACTACGAGCAGTACTTC. The chain employs TRBV5-1 and TRBJ2-7, with 8 bases lining up with TRBD1. CDR1 and CDR2 from the germline V gene are SGHRS and YFSETQ. The trim removed 4 bases at V and 3 bases at J, leaving 9 bases unmatched. This CDR3 region has 15 residues.